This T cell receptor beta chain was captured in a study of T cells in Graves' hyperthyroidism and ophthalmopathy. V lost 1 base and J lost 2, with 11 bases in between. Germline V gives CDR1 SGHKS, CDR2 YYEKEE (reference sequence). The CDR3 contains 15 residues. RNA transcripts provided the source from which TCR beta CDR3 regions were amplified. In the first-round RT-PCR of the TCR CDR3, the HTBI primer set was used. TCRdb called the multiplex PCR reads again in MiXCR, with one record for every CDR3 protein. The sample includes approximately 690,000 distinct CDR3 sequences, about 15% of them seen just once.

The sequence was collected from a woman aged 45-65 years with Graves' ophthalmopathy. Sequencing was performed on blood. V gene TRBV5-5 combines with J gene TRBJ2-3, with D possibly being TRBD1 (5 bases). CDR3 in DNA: TGTGCCAGCAGCTTGTATCAGGGCCCCACAGATACGCAGTATTTT. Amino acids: CASSLYQGPTDTQYF. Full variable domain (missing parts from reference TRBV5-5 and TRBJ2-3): DAGVTQSPTHLIKTRGQQVTLRCSPISGHKSVSWYQQVLGQGPQFIFQYYEKEERGRGNFPDRFSARQFPNYSSELNVNALLLGDSALYLCASSLYQGPTDTQYFGPGTRLTVL.